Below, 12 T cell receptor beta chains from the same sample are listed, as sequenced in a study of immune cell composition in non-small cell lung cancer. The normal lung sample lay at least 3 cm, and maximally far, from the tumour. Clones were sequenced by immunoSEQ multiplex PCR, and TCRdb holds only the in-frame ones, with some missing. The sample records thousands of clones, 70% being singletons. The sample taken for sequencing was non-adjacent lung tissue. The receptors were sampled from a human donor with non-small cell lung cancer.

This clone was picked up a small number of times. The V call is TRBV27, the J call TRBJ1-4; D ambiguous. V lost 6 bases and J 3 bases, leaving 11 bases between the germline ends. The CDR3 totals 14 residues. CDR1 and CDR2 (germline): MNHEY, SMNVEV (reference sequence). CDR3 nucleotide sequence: TGTGCCAGCAGCGTGAGGCATCCTAATGAAAAACTGTTTTTT. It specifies CASSVRHPNEKLFF. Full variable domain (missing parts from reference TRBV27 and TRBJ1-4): EAQVTQNPRYLITVTGKKLTVTCSQNMNHEYMSWYRQDPGLGLRQIYYSMNVEVTDKGDVPEGYKVSRKEKRNFPLILESPSPNQTSLYFCASSVRHPNEKLFFGSGTQLSVL.

Here the CDR3 reads CASSVVGSTEAFF. CDR3 coding DNA: TGTGCCAGCAGCGTCGTGGGGAGCACTGAAGCTTTCTTT. The gene calls are TRBV9 and TRBJ1-1; D not resolved. Germline loops: CDR1 SGDLS, CDR2 YYNGEE. V lost 2 bases, J lost 4 bases, and 9 bases lay in between. This CDR3 is built from 13 residues.

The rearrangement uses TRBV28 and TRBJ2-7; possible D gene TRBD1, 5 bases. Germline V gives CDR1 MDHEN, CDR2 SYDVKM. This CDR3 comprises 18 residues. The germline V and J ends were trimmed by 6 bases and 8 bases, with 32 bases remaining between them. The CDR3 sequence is CASRPPQGRSRTSTKQYF. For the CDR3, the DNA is TGTGCCAGCAGGCCCCCCCAGGGCCGGTCACGGACCAGCACGAAGCAGTACTTC.

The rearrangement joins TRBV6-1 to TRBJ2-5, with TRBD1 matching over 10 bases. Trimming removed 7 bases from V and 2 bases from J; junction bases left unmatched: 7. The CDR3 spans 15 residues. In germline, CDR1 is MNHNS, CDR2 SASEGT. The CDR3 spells CASMSRDRGQETQYF. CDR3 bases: TGTGCCAGCATGAGCCGGGACAGGGGTCAAGAGACCCAGTACTTC.

The CDR3 reads CASSFGIGLENEKLFF. CDR3 nucleotides: TGTGCCAGCAGCTTCGGGATAGGGTTGGAGAATGAAAAACTGTTTTTT. The V gene is TRBV5-8, the J gene TRBJ1-4; D is unclear. The V gene lost 2 bases and the J gene lost 5 bases, with 16 bases spanning the gap. The CDR3 totals 16 residues. Germline CDR1 and CDR2: SGHTS and YDEGEE.

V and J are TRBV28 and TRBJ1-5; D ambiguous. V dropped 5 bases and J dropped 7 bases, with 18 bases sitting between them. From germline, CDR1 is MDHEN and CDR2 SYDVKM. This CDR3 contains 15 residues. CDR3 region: CASSLSPRSVQPQHF. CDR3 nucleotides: TGTGCCAGCAGTCTATCCCCCAGATCTGTACAGCCCCAGCATTTT. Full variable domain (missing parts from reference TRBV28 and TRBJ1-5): DVKVTQSSRYLVKRTGEKVFLECVQDMDHENMFWYRQDPGLGLRLIYFSYDVKMKEKGDIPEGYSVSREKKERFSLILESASTNQTSMYLCASSLSPRSVQPQHFGDGTRLSIL.

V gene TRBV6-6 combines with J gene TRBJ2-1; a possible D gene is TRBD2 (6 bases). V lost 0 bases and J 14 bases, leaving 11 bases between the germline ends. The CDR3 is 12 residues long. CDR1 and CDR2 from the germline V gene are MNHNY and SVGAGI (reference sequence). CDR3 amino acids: CASSYSRDIEFF. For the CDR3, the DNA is TGTGCCAGCAGTTACTCGCGGGATATCGAGTTCTTC.

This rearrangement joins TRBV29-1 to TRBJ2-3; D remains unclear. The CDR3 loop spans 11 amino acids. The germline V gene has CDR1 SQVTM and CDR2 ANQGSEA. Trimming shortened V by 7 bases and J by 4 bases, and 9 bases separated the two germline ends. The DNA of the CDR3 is TGCAGCGCCGATCCAGCAGATACGCAGTATTTT. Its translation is CSADPADTQYF.

Here the CDR3 DNA reads TGTGCCAGTACCAGGGGTCCCCAGCTTGGAAACACCATATATTTT. This encodes CASTRGPQLGNTIYF. This sequence joins TRBV19 and TRBJ1-3, with a tentative D call TRBD1 (6 bases). CDR3 size: 15 residues. The V end was cut by 7 bases, the J end by 3 bases, with 16 bases between. Germline loops: CDR1 LNHDA, CDR2 SQIVND (reference sequence). Drawing the rest from reference TRBV19 and TRBJ1-3, the complete variable domain is DGGITQSPKYLFRKEGQNVTLSCEQNLNHDAMYWYRQDPGQGLRLIYYSQIVNDFQKGDIAEGYSVSREKKESFPLTVTSAQKNPTAFYLCASTRGPQLGNTIYFGEGSWLTVV.

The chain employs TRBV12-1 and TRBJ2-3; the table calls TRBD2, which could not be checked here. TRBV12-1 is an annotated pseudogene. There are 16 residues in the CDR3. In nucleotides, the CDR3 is TGTGCCAGCAGCTTTATAGCGGGAGGGGAGGAGGATACGCAGTATTTT. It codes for CASSFIAGGEEDTQYF.

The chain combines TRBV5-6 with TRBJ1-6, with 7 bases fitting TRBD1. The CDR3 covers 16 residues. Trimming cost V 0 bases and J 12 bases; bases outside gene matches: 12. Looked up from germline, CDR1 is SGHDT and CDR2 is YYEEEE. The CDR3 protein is CASSLEFGTVDGPLHF. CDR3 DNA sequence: TGTGCCAGCAGCTTGGAGTTCGGGACAGTAGATGGACCCCTCCACTTT.

The CDR3 here is CASSVWDSAYNEQFF. CDR3 bases: TGTGCCAGCAGCGTGTGGGACTCCGCCTACAATGAGCAGTTCTTC. The chain combines TRBV9 with TRBJ2-1, with a weak D call TRBD2 (6 bases). CDR3 length: 15 amino acids. Germline V CDR1 and CDR2: SGDLS, YYNGEE. V was cut by 2 bases and J by 2 bases, with 11 bases left in between. Filled out from reference TRBV9 and TRBJ2-1, the complete variable domain reads DSGVTQTPKHLITATGQRVTLRCSPRSGDLSVYWYQQSLDQGLQFLIQYYNGEERAKGNILERFSAQQFPDLHSELNLSSLELGDSALYFCASSVWDSAYNEQFFGPGTRLTVL.